This T cell receptor beta chain was observed in a study of T-cell memory formation after mild COVID-19. V gave up 4 bases and J gave up 4 bases, with 17 bases separating them. Per the germline V gene, CDR1 is MNHNS and CDR2 is SASEGT. The CDR3 is 16 residues long. TCRdb used MiXCR to reprocess the 5' RACE reads, holding one entry per CDR3 protein. This sample has roughly 610,000 distinct CDR3 sequences, with around 15% found just once. Sample: PBMCs or a T cell subset sorted from them (not recorded which). V usage is TRBV6-1 and J usage is TRBJ1-5; D gene ambiguous. The receptor was isolated from an adult woman who had mild COVID-19 (a few samples of this study predate the infection). Cell type and time point are not known. The CDR3 nucleotides read TGTGCCAGCAGTGTAGAACAGCTAGCTGGAAATCAGCCCCAGCATTTT. Its protein is CASSVEQLAGNQPQHF.